This T cell receptor (beta chain) was captured in a study of blood T cell repertoires in COVID-19. The CDR3 covers 14 residues. Per the germline V gene, CDR1 is KGHDR and CDR2 is SFDVKD. Trimming pared 3 bases from V and 9 bases from J, leaving 14 bases between. Clones were read by immunoSEQ multiplex PCR, and TCRdb kept only the in-frame ones, dropping some. The data show roughly 80,000 clones, about nine tenths seen once. This clone was counted a single time. The sample comprised peripheral blood. The TCR was taken from a woman between 50 and 59 years old in a cohort sampled during active COVID-19. The V call is TRBV24-1, the J call TRBJ2-1; weak D call: TRBD2 (7 bases). CDR3 sequence (DNA): TGTGCCACCAGTGATACCCGGGGGGCGCGTGAGCAGTTCTTC. Amino acid sequence: CATSDTRGAREQFF.